A selection of T cell receptor beta chains follows, all from one sample in a study of blood T cell repertoires in COVID-19. Repertoires were generated with immunoSEQ multiplex PCR, while TCRdb's copy carries only in-frame clones and drops some. The repertoire includes 130,000 to 150,000 clones, approximately 80% of them detected once, and nearly 3% sits in the top ten. Sample: peripheral blood. These receptors were taken from a woman between 40 and 50 years old with active or convalescent COVID-19. The CDR3 runs from the conserved cysteine through the conserved F or W. The D gene is left open where the match is weak. A clone size is listed for some rows: how often the clone was seen (once, few, many), or a class if it is expanded.

d_call	clone_size	v_call	j_call	cdr3_aa	cdr3_nt
TRBD1	NA	TRBV27	TRBJ2-1	CASRSRRGWGHNEQFF	TGTGCCAGCCGATCCCGCAGGGGGTGGGGGCACAATGAGCAGTTCTTC
NA	NA	TRBV20-1	TRBJ1-2	CSARDQLNTF	TGCAGTGCTAGAGATCAGTTAAACACCTTC
NA	NA	TRBV11-2	TRBJ1-6	CASSLGRSSYNSPLHF	TGTGCCAGCAGCCTGGGCAGGTCCTCCTATAATTCACCCCTCCACTTT
NA	NA	TRBV5-1	TRBJ2-7	CASSLNPKNYEQYF	TGCGCCAGCAGCTTGAATCCCAAAAACTACGAGCAGTACTTC
NA	NA	TRBV27	TRBJ1-5	CASSLQGGQPQHF	TGTGCCAGCAGTTTACAGGGCGGTCAGCCCCAGCATTTT
NA	NA	TRBV7-9	TRBJ2-5	CASSLAKGPIYQETQYF	TGTGCCAGCAGCTTAGCGAAGGGGCCAATATATCAAGAGACCCAGTACTTC
TRBD1	NA	TRBV19	TRBJ1-1	CASSIQGAFAEAFF	TGTGCCAGTAGTATACAGGGGGCGTTCGCTGAAGCTTTCTTT
TRBD2	NA	TRBV27	TRBJ2-3	CASRRTSGGPLGTDTQYF	TGTGCCAGCAGACGGACTAGCGGAGGTCCTCTGGGCACAGATACGCAGTATTTT
NA	NA	TRBV9	TRBJ1-4	CASSVQGSEKLFF	TGTGCCAGCAGCGTCCAGGGATCCGAAAAACTGTTTTTT
TRBD1	NA	TRBV5-1	TRBJ2-7	CASSPDRGTYEQYF	TGCGCCAGCAGCCCGGACAGGGGTACCTACGAGCAGTACTTC
NA	NA	TRBV4-3	TRBJ2-7	CASSPEDSYEQYF	TGCGCCAGCAGCCCGGAGGACTCCTACGAGCAGTACTTC
NA	NA	TRBV28	TRBJ1-1	CASSFGGSHTEAFF	TGTGCCAGCAGTTTCGGGGGGAGTCACACTGAAGCTTTCTTT
TRBD1	once	TRBV18	TRBJ1-1	CASSAGQGNTEAFF	TGTGCCAGCTCAGCGGGACAGGGGAACACTGAAGCTTTCTTT
TRBD2	NA	TRBV28	TRBJ2-2	CASSFPLGLVLAGGLRENTGELFF	TGTGCCAGCAGTTTCCCCCTTGGGTTGGTTCTGGCGGGAGGACTTAGGGAGAACACCGGGGAGCTGTTTTTT
TRBD2	NA	TRBV5-1	TRBJ2-1	CASSFVLTSGGNEQFF	TGCGCCAGCAGCTTTGTTTTGACTAGCGGGGGCAATGAGCAGTTCTTC
NA	NA	TRBV5-5	TRBJ1-5	CASSQLLAGDSNQPQHF	TGTGCCAGCAGCCAACTTCTCGCAGGGGATAGCAATCAGCCCCAGCATTTT
TRBD1	NA	TRBV11-2	TRBJ1-5	CASSLVGQDQPQHF	TGTGCCAGCAGCTTAGTGGGACAGGATCAGCCCCAGCATTTT
NA	NA	TRBV4-3	TRBJ1-2	CASSQDSPRGYTF	TGCGCCAGCAGCCAAGACTCCCCGAGGGGCTACACCTTC
TRBD2	NA	TRBV7-2	TRBJ2-3	CASSLGERGRTDTQYF	TGTGCCAGCAGCTTAGGGGAGCGCGGGAGGACAGATACGCAGTATTTT
TRBD1	once	TRBV18	TRBJ1-2	CASSPQRDRAEHGYTF	TGTGCCAGCTCACCACAGAGGGACAGGGCTGAGCATGGCTACACCTTC
NA	NA	TRBV28	TRBJ1-1	CASSSPGSNTEAFF	TGTGCCAGCAGTTCTCCAGGGTCGAACACTGAAGCTTTCTTT
TRBD1	NA	TRBV19	TRBJ1-2	CASSQVGQFYGYTF	TGTGCCAGTAGCCAGGTGGGACAGTTCTATGGCTACACCTTC
NA	NA	TRBV21-1	TRBJ2-3	CASSARTSGGATDTQYF	TGTGCCAGCAGCGCACGGACTAGCGGAGGCGCGACAGATACGCAGTATTTT
NA	NA	TRBV2	TRBJ2-1	CASSGSEASIVNEQFF	TGTGCCAGCAGTGGCAGCGAGGCCTCAATAGTCAATGAGCAGTTCTTC
TRBD1	NA	TRBV14	TRBJ2-3	CARTTGCPQYF	TGTGCCAGGACGACAGGGTGTCCGCAGTATTTT
TRBD2	once	TRBV14	TRBJ2-1	CASSQAEGLAVFDNEQFF	TGTGCCAGCAGCCAAGCCGAGGGGCTAGCGGTCTTTGACAATGAGCAGTTCTTC
NA	NA	TRBV5-5	TRBJ1-2	CASSSPTAFNYGYTF	TGTGCCAGCAGCTCCCCTACAGCCTTTAACTATGGCTACACCTTC
NA	NA	TRBV6-1	TRBJ1-2	CASSEELFPANYGYTF	TGTGCCAGCAGTGAAGAGCTGTTCCCCGCCAACTATGGCTACACCTTC
TRBD1	few	TRBV2	TRBJ1-1	CASEETDRDRTEAFF	TGTGCCAGCGAAGAAACGGACAGGGATCGGACTGAAGCTTTCTTT
TRBD2	NA	TRBV9	TRBJ2-4	CASSVRTSGSLAKNIQYF	TGTGCCAGCAGCGTCCGGACTAGCGGGAGCCTAGCCAAAAACATTCAGTACTTC
NA	NA	TRBV5-6	TRBJ2-7	CASSYGGPALEQYF	TGTGCCAGCAGCTACGGAGGGCCGGCGCTCGAGCAGTACTTC
TRBD2	NA	TRBV7-2	TRBJ2-7	CASSLALAGGVYEQYF	TGTGCCAGCAGCTTAGCGCTAGCGGGGGGAGTTTACGAGCAGTACTTC
TRBD1	NA	TRBV7-9	TRBJ1-2	CASSRDRDGGYTF	TGTGCCAGCAGCCGGGACAGGGACGGGGGCTACACCTTC
TRBD1	NA	TRBV19	TRBJ2-7	CASSPGQGASEQYF	TGTGCCAGTAGCCCGGGACAGGGGGCTAGCGAGCAGTACTTC
NA	NA	TRBV6-5	TRBJ1-3	CASSYGPGAGNTIYF	TGTGCCAGCAGTTACGGCCCAGGGGCTGGAAACACCATATATTTT
NA	NA	TRBV18	TRBJ1-5	CASSPDRSNQPQHF	TGTGCCAGCTCACCTGACAGATCTAATCAGCCCCAGCATTTT
NA	NA	TRBV21-1	TRBJ1-4	CASTVGQTNEKLFF	TGTGCCAGCACAGTGGGGCAGACTAATGAAAAACTGTTTTTT
TRBD1	NA	TRBV5-6	TRBJ1-4	CASSLVGQSNEKLFF	TGTGCCAGCAGCTTGGTGGGACAGTCTAATGAAAAACTGTTTTTT
NA	NA	TRBV21-1	TRBJ1-1	CASSTGGEAGTEAFF	TGTGCCAGCAGCACCGGCGGGGAGGCCGGCACTGAAGCTTTCTTT
NA	once	TRBV5-1	TRBJ2-3	CASSLWGPYGSRTDTQYF	TGCGCCAGCAGCTTGTGGGGGCCTTACGGGTCTCGCACAGATACGCAGTATTTT
TRBD1	NA	TRBV11-3	TRBJ2-7	CASGRGQGTYEQYF	TGTGCCAGCGGGCGAGGACAGGGGACCTACGAGCAGTACTTC
NA	few	TRBV19	TRBJ1-5	CASWVTGSSQPQHF	TGTGCCAGTTGGGTCACAGGGTCCTCTCAGCCCCAGCATTTT
NA	NA	TRBV28	TRBJ2-7	CASSLSGRRDEQYF	TGTGCCAGCAGTTTATCTGGGCGTCGCGACGAGCAGTACTTC
TRBD1	NA	TRBV7-2	TRBJ2-7	CASSLAGQGAHEQYF	TGTGCCAGCAGCTTAGCGGGACAGGGGGCCCACGAGCAGTACTTC
TRBD1	once	TRBV28	TRBJ1-2	CASSLGGGGTGNYGYTF	TGTGCCAGCAGTCTTGGTGGTGGCGGGACAGGAAACTATGGCTACACCTTC
TRBD1	NA	TRBV19	TRBJ1-5	CASTGGRVNQPQHF	TGTGCCAGCACAGGGGGCAGGGTCAATCAGCCCCAGCATTTT
TRBD1	NA	TRBV2	TRBJ2-3	CASSERGQTSTDTQYF	TGTGCCAGCAGTGAACGGGGACAGACCAGCACAGATACGCAGTATTTT
TRBD1	NA	TRBV6-5	TRBJ2-3	CASNSSPQGASDTQYF	TGTGCCAGCAATTCCTCCCCCCAGGGGGCATCGGATACGCAGTATTTT
TRBD1	many	TRBV5-1	TRBJ1-1	CASSFGTGGTEAFF	TGCGCCAGCAGCTTTGGGACAGGGGGCACTGAAGCTTTCTTT
NA	NA	TRBV6-5	TRBJ2-7	CASSYLYEQYF	TGTGCCAGCAGTTATCTCTACGAGCAGTACTTC
NA	NA	TRBV6-6	TRBJ1-4	CASGTRGPNEKLFF	TGTGCCAGCGGAACCAGGGGTCCTAATGAAAAACTGTTTTTT
TRBD1	NA	TRBV9	TRBJ1-3	CASSGQGAPGNTIYF	TGTGCCAGCAGCGGACAGGGGGCTCCCGGAAACACCATATATTTT
NA	NA	TRBV30	TRBJ1-1	CASHRGSTEAFF	TGTGCCTCGCACCGGGGTTCCACTGAAGCTTTCTTT
TRBD1	NA	TRBV19	TRBJ1-6	CASRRTGPFNSPLHF	TGTGCCAGTAGGAGGACAGGGCCTTTTAATTCACCCCTCCACTTT
TRBD2	NA	TRBV3-1/TRBV3-2	TRBJ2-2	CARQPGTSGRHANTGELFF	TGTGCCAGACAACCCGGGACTAGCGGACGACACGCGAACACCGGGGAGCTGTTTTTT